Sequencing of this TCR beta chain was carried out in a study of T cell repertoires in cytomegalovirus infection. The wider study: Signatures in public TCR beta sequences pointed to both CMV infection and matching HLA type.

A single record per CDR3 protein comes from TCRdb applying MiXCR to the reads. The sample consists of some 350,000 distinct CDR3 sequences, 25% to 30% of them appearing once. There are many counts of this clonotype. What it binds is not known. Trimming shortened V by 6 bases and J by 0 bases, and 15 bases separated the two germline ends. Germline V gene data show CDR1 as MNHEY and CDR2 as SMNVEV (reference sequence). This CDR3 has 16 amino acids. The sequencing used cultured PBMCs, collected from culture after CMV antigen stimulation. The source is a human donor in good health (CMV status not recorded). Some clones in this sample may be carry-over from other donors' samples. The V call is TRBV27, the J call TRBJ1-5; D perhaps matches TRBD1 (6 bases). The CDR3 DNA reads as TGTGCCAGCAGCTTCCAGGGGAGGGATAGCAATCAGCCCCAGCATTTT. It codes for CASSFQGRDSNQPQHF.